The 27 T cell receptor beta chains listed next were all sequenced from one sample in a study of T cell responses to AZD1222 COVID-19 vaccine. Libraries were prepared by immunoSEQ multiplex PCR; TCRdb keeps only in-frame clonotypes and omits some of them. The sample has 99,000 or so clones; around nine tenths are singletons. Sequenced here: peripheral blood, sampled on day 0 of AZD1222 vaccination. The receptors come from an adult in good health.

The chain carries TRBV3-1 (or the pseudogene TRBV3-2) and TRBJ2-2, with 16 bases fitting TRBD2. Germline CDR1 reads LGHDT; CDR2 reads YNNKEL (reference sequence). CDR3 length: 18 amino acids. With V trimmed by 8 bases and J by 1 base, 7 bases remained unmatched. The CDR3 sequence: CASRPGLAGGRNTGELFF. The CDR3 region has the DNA TGTGCCAGCCGCCCGGGACTAGCGGGAGGGAGGAACACCGGGGAGCTGTTTTTT.

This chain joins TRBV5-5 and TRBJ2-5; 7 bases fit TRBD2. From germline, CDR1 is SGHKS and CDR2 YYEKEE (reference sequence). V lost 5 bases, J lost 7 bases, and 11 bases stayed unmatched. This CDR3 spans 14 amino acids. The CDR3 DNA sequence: TGTGCCAGCAGTTTTGGGGCGGGAGTAGGGACCCAGTACTTC. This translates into CASSFGAGVGTQYF.

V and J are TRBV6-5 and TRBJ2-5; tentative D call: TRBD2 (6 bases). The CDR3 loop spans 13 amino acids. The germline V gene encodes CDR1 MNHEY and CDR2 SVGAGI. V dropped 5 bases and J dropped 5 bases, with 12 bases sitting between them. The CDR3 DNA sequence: TGTGCCAGCAGTACCGGGGACTGGGAGACCCAGTACTTC. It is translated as CASSTGDWETQYF.

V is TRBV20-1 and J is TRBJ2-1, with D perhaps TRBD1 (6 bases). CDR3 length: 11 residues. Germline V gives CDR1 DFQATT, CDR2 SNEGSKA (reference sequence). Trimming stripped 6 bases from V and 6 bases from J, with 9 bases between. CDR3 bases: TGCAGTGCCACACAGGGCAATGAGCAGTTCTTC. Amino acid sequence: CSATQGNEQFF.

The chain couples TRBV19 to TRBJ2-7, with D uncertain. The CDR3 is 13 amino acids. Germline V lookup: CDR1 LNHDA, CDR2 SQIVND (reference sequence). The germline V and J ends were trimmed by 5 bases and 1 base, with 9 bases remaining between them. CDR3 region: CASSLLGSYEQYF. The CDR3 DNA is TGTGCCAGTAGTCTTCTCGGGTCCTACGAGCAGTACTTC.

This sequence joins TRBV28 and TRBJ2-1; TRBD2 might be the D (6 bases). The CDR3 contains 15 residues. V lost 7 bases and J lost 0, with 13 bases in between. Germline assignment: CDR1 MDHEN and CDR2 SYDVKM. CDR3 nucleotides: TGTGCCAGCATAGGAGGGCCCGTCTCCTACAATGAGCAGTTCTTC. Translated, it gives CASIGGPVSYNEQFF.

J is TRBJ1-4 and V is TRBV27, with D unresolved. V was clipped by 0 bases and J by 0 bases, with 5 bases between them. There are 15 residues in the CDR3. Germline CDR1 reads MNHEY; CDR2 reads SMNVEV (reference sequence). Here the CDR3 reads CASSLSWATNEKLFF. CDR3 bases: TGTGCCAGCAGTTTATCCTGGGCAACTAATGAAAAACTGTTTTTT.

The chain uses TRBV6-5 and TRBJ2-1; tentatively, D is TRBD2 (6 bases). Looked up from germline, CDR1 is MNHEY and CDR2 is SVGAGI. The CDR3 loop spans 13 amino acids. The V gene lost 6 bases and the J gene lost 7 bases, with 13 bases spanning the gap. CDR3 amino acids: CASSLRRGNEQFF. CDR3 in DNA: TGTGCCAGCAGCTTGCGGAGGGGTAATGAGCAGTTCTTC.

The CDR3 region is CASSPPVDTQYF. The DNA of the CDR3 is TGTGCCAGCTCACCACCGGTAGATACGCAGTATTTT. The V and J genes are TRBV18 and TRBJ2-3, with D uncertain. Germline CDR1 KGHSH, CDR2 LQKENI. The CDR3 is made up of 12 amino acids. The ends were cut back, 0 bases at V and 5 bases at J, with 3 bases in the middle.

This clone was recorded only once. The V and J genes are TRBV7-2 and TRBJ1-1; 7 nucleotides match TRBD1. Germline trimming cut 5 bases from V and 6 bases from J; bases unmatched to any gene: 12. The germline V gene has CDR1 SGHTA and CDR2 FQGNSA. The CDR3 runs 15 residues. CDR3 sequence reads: CASSPNSGGNPEAFF. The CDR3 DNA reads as TGTGCCAGCAGCCCTAATTCAGGGGGTAACCCTGAAGCTTTCTTT.

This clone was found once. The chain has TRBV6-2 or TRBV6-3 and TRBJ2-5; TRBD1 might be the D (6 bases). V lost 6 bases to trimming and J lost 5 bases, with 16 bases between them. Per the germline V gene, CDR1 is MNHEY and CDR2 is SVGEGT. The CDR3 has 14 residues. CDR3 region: CASSSGAGEETQYF. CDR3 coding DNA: TGTGCCAGCAGCTCAGGGGCAGGGGAGGAGACCCAGTACTTC.

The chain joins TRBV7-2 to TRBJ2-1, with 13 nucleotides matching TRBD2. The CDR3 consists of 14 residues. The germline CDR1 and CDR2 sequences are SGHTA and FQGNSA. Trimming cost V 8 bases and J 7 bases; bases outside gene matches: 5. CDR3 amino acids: CASAKGLAGNEQFF. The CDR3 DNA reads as TGTGCCAGCGCAAAGGGACTAGCGGGGAATGAGCAGTTCTTC.

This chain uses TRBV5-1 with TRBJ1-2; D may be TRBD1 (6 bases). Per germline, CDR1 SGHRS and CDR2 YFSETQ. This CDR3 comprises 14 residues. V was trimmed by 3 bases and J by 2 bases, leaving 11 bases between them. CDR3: CASSSSGGNYGYTF. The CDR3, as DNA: TGCGCCAGCAGCTCGAGCGGGGGCAACTATGGCTACACCTTC.

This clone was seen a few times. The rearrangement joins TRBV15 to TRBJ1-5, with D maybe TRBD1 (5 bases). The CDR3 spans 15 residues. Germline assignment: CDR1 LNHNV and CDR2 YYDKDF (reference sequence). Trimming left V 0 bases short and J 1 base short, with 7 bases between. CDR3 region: CATSRDRGSNQPQHF. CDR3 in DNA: TGTGCCACCAGCAGAGATCGGGGGAGCAATCAGCCCCAGCATTTT.

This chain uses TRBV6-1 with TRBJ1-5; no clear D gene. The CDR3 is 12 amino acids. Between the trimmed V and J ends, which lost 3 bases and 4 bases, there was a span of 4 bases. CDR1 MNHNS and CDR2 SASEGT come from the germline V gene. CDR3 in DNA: TGTGCCAGCAGTGACAGAAATCAGCCCCAGCATTTT. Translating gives CASSDRNQPQHF.

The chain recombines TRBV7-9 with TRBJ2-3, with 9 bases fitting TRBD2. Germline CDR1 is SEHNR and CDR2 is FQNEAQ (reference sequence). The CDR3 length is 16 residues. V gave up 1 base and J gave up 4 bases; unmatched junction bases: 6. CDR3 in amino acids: CASSLDGSGSADTQYF. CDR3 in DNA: TGTGCCAGCAGCTTAGATGGTAGCGGGAGCGCAGATACGCAGTATTTT. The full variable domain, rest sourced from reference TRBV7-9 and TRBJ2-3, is DTGVSQNPRHKITKRGQNVTFRCDPISEHNRLYWYRQTLGQGPEFLTYFQNEAQLEKSRLLSDRFSAERPKGSFSTLEIQRTEQGDSAMYLCASSLDGSGSADTQYFGPGTRLTVL.

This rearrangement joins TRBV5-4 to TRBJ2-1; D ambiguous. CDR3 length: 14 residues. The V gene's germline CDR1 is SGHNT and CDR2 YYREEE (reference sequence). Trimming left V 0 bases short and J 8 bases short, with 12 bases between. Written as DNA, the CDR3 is TGTGCCAGCAGCTTGGATCACCCGTTGGATGAGCAGTTCTTC. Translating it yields CASSLDHPLDEQFF.

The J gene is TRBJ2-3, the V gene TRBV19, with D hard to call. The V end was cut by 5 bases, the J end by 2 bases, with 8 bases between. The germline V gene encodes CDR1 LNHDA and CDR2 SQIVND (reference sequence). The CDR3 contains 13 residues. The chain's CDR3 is CASSLGTTDTQYF. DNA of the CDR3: TGTGCCAGTAGTTTAGGAACCACAGATACGCAGTATTTT.

CDR3 nucleotide sequence: TGTGCCAGCAGCTTAGTTCGCAACCTCGAGACCCAGTACTTC. It yields the protein CASSLVRNLETQYF. The rearrangement links TRBV11-2 to TRBJ2-5; no firm D call. This CDR3 has 14 amino acids. With 1 base removed from V and 5 bases from J, the gap between germline ends came to 11 bases. Per the germline V gene, CDR1 is SGHAT and CDR2 is FQNNGV.

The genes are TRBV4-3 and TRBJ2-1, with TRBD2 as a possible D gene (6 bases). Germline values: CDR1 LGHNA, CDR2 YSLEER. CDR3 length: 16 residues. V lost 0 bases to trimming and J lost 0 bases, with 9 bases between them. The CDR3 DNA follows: TGCGCCAGCAGCCAAGACGGCGGGGTCTCCTACAATGAGCAGTTCTTC. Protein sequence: CASSQDGGVSYNEQFF.

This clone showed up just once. The chain's CDR3 is CASSPWTGVTEQYF. CDR3 nucleotide sequence: TGTGCCAGCAGTCCATGGACAGGGGTGACCGAGCAGTACTTC. The rearrangement joins TRBV27 to TRBJ2-7; 9 positions agree with TRBD1. Germline-derived CDR1 and CDR2 are MNHEY and SMNVEV (reference sequence). The CDR3 extends over 14 amino acids. V dropped 5 bases and J dropped 6; count of bases not matched to a gene: 8.

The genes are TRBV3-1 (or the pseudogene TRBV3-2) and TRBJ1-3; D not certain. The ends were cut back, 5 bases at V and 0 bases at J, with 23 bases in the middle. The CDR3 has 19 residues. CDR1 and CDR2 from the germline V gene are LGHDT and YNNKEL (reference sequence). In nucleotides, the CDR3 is TGTGCCAGCAGCTCCTGGCGGGATAAAATGAGTCTCTCTGGAAACACCATATATTTT. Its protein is CASSSWRDKMSLSGNTIYF.

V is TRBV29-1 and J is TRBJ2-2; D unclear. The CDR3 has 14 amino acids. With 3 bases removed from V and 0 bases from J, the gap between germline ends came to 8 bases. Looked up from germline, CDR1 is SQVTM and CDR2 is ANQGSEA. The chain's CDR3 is CSVDGRPNTGELFF. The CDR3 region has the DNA TGCAGCGTTGACGGCAGGCCGAACACCGGGGAGCTGTTTTTT.

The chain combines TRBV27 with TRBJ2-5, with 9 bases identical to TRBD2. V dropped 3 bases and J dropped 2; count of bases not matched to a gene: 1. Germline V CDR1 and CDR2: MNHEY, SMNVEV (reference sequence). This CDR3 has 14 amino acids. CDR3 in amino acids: CASSFSGRQETQYF. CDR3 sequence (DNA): TGTGCCAGCAGTTTTAGCGGGAGACAAGAGACCCAGTACTTC.

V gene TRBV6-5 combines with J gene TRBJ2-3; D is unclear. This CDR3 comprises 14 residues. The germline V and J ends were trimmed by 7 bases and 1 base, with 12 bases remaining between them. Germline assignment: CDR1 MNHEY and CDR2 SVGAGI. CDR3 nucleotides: TGTGCCAGCAAAATCTCCACTGGCACAGATACGCAGTATTTT. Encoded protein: CASKISTGTDTQYF.

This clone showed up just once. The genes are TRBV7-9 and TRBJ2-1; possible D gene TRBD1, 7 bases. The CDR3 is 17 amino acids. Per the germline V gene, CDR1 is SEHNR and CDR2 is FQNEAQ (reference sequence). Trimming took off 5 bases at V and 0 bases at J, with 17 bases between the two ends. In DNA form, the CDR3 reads TGTGCCAGCAGCCAGGGACAGACCGGGAGCTCCTACAATGAGCAGTTCTTC. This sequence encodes CASSQGQTGSSYNEQFF. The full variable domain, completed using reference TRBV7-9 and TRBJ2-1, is DTGVSQNPRHKITKRGQNVTFRCDPISEHNRLYWYRQTLGQGPEFLTYFQNEAQLEKSRLLSDRFSAERPKGSFSTLEIQRTEQGDSAMYLCASSQGQTGSSYNEQFFGPGTRLTVL.

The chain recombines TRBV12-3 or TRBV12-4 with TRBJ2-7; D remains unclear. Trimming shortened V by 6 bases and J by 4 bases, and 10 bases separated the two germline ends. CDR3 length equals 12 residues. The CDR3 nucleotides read TGTGCCAGCAGGGTAGAAATGTACGAGCAGTACTTC. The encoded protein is CASRVEMYEQYF.